The 18 T cell receptor beta chains below come from one sample, sequenced in a study of blood T cell repertoires in COVID-19. Sequencing was performed with immunoSEQ multiplex PCR; in TCRdb, only in-frame clones are kept and a portion is missing. This sample has approximately 300,000 clones, with around 90% found just once. The sequenced sample consisted of PBMCs or T cells enriched from blood (not recorded which). All receptors derive from a woman in her 30s who had recovered from COVID-19.

This chain links TRBV24-1 with TRBJ1-1, with unresolved D. V lost 3 bases, J lost 1 base, and 14 bases lay in between. The CDR3 extends over 16 amino acids. Germline CDR1 and CDR2: KGHDR and SFDVKD. This chain's CDR3 is CATSDTELGGNTEAFF. CDR3 coding DNA: TGTGCCACCAGTGATACGGAACTAGGAGGGAACACTGAAGCTTTCTTT.

Remarks on this clone: Other DNA sequences of this sample code for an identical CDR3. V and J are TRBV20-1 and TRBJ2-1; TRBD2 is a possible D gene (5 bases). The ends were cut back, 3 bases at V and 6 bases at J, with 6 bases in the middle. Germline lookup yields CDR1 DFQATT and CDR2 SNEGSKA (reference sequence). The CDR3 runs 11 residues. This chain's CDR3 is CSASRGNEQFF. For the CDR3, the DNA is TGCAGTGCTAGCCGGGGCAATGAGCAGTTCTTC.

This clone occurred once. The CDR3 here is CASSLEGTSGGAADTQYF. In DNA form, the CDR3 reads TGTGCCAGCAGCTTAGAGGGGACTAGCGGGGGGGCCGCAGATACGCAGTATTTT. This chain links TRBV7-2 with TRBJ2-3, with 16 nucleotides matching TRBD2. The CDR3 totals 18 residues. V dropped 1 base and J dropped 4; count of bases not matched to a gene: 5. The germline V gene has CDR1 SGHTA and CDR2 FQGNSA. Full variable domain (rest looked up from reference TRBV7-2 and TRBJ2-3): GAGVSQSPSNKVTEKGKDVELRCDPISGHTALYWYRQSLGQGLEFLIYFQGNSAPDKSGLPSDRFSAERTGGSVSTLTIQRTQQEDSAVYLCASSLEGTSGGAADTQYFGPGTRLTVL.

V usage is TRBV27 and J usage is TRBJ2-3; a weak D match, TRBD1 (6 bases). Trimming pared 3 bases from V and 7 bases from J, leaving 11 bases between. From germline, CDR1 is MNHEY and CDR2 SMNVEV (reference sequence). There are 13 residues in the CDR3. CDR3 in amino acids: CASSLQQGNTQYF. The CDR3, as DNA: TGTGCCAGCAGTTTGCAACAGGGAAATACGCAGTATTTT.

The chain recombines TRBV4-2 with TRBJ2-2; TRBD2 agrees at 7 bases. Germline V gives CDR1 LGHNA, CDR2 YNFKEQ. This CDR3 is 16 amino acids long. V lost 4 bases, J lost 1 base, and 6 bases stayed unmatched. CDR3 coding DNA: TGTGCCAGCAGCCCCCAGGGCGGGGGGAACACCGGGGAGCTGTTTTTT. Translated: CASSPQGGGNTGELFF.

The chain uses TRBV18 and TRBJ1-5, with TRBD1 matching 9 bases. Per germline, CDR1 KGHSH and CDR2 LQKENI. Losses at the gene ends were 3 bases for V and 5 bases for J; bases not matched to a gene: 11. CDR3 size: 17 residues. For the CDR3, the DNA is TGTGCCAGCTCACCCGGTTCGGGACAGGGATTTTATCAGCCCCAGCATTTT. It encodes CASSPGSGQGFYQPQHF.

This chain uses TRBV7-9 with TRBJ2-5, with a tentative D call TRBD2 (5 bases). In germline, CDR1 is SEHNR, CDR2 FQNEAQ (reference sequence). Deletions cut 1 base from V and 7 bases from J, with 10 bases between. The CDR3 has 13 residues. The CDR3 sequence: CASSLEQEVTQYF. CDR3 nucleotide sequence: TGTGCCAGCAGCTTAGAGCAGGAGGTGACCCAGTACTTC.

The rearrangement links TRBV3-1 (or the pseudogene TRBV3-2) to TRBJ2-7; 11 nucleotides align to TRBD2. The CDR3 has 16 amino acids. Looked up from germline, CDR1 is LGHDT and CDR2 is YNNKEL (reference sequence). V was pared by 6 bases and J by 4 bases, with 11 bases of the junction left unmatched. The CDR3 is CASRPGASGRRYEQYF. CDR3 sequence (DNA): TGTGCCAGCAGACCCGGTGCTAGCGGGAGGAGGTACGAGCAGTACTTC.

V usage is TRBV28 and J usage is TRBJ1-1; 9 bases line up with TRBD1. V gave up 5 bases and J gave up 4 bases; unmatched junction bases: 8. This CDR3 region has 15 residues. In germline, CDR1 is MDHEN, CDR2 SYDVKM. CDR3 DNA: TGTGCCAGCAGTAGAGCCGGGACAGGGAGCACTGAAGCTTTCTTT. This sequence encodes CASSRAGTGSTEAFF.

The CDR3 region is CASSLADSNRNSPLHF. DNA of the CDR3: TGTGCCAGCAGCTTGGCCGACAGTAATCGTAATTCACCCCTCCACTTT. The rearrangement links TRBV5-4 to TRBJ1-6; a weak D match, TRBD1 (5 bases). From germline, CDR1 is SGHNT and CDR2 YYREEE (reference sequence). The CDR3 extends over 16 amino acids. With 0 bases removed from V and 6 bases from J, the gap between germline ends came to 13 bases.

The CDR3 DNA sequence: TGTGCCAGTAGTATAGAGGGGGACAGGGGCACCGGGGAGCTGTTTTTT. Its protein is CASSIEGDRGTGELFF. The chain combines TRBV19 with TRBJ2-2; TRBD1 matches 10 bases. The CDR3 runs 16 residues. Trimming took 0 bases from V and 4 from J; bases not matched to a gene: 2. Germline lookup yields CDR1 LNHDA and CDR2 SQIVND (reference sequence).

V is TRBV10-3 and J is TRBJ2-1; maybe TRBD1 (6 bases). The V gene's germline CDR1 is ENHRY and CDR2 SYGVKD. V gave up 3 bases and J gave up 10 bases, with 10 bases separating them. This CDR3 spans 12 amino acids. CDR3 in amino acids: CAISEGGREQFF. In DNA, the CDR3 is TGTGCCATCAGTGAAGGGGGTCGGGAGCAGTTCTTC.

This chain links TRBV3-1 (or the pseudogene TRBV3-2) with TRBJ2-4, with no clear D. This CDR3 has 14 amino acids. Germline loops: CDR1 LGHDT, CDR2 YNNKEL (reference sequence). V lost 5 bases and J 2 bases, leaving 10 bases between the germline ends. CDR3 DNA: TGTGCCAGCAGCTCCCTTAGTACCAAAAACATTCAGTACTTC. This sequence encodes CASSSLSTKNIQYF.

The gene calls are TRBV4-2 and TRBJ2-3, with a possible D match to TRBD2 (6 bases). The CDR3 contains 16 residues. CDR1 and CDR2 from the germline V gene are LGHNA and YNFKEQ. The germline V and J ends were trimmed by 4 bases and 0 bases, with 14 bases remaining between them. The CDR3 protein is CASSPALAYSTDTQYF. The CDR3 coding sequence is TGTGCCAGCAGCCCCGCCCTAGCGTATAGCACAGATACGCAGTATTTT.

The chain has TRBV5-4 and TRBJ1-3; 7 bases are shared with TRBD1. Per the germline V gene, CDR1 is SGHNT and CDR2 is YYREEE (reference sequence). The CDR3 has 14 amino acids. Unmatched junction bases numbered 3, after V lost 4 bases and J lost 2 bases. The CDR3 DNA sequence: TGTGCCAGCAGCCAGGACAGGACTGGAAACACCATATATTTT. Translating it yields CASSQDRTGNTIYF.

In its sample, this clone was seen a few times. The genes are TRBV19 and TRBJ1-5; D might be TRBD1 (5 bases). V lost 5 bases and J lost 5, with 19 bases in between. This CDR3 has 16 amino acids. Germline CDR1 is LNHDA and CDR2 is SQIVND (reference sequence). DNA of the CDR3: TGTGCCAGTAGTCGGAGAGGGATGGAGGGACATCAGCCCCAGCATTTT. It yields the protein CASSRRGMEGHQPQHF.

The chain links TRBV19 to TRBJ1-1, with a weak D call TRBD1 (5 bases). This CDR3 comprises 16 residues. Germline V gene data show CDR1 as LNHDA and CDR2 as SQIVND (reference sequence). Trimming removed 6 bases from V and 0 bases from J, with 17 bases in between. The CDR3 coding sequence is TGTGCCAGTAGACTCCGGGGGAGCCCCATGAACACTGAAGCTTTCTTT. It yields the protein CASRLRGSPMNTEAFF. Complete variable domain (other parts from reference TRBV19 and TRBJ1-1): DGGITQSPKYLFRKEGQNVTLSCEQNLNHDAMYWYRQDPGQGLRLIYYSQIVNDFQKGDIAEGYSVSREKKESFPLTVTSAQKNPTAFYLCASRLRGSPMNTEAFFGQGTRLTVV.

The J gene is TRBJ2-1, the V gene TRBV19, with 7 bases fitting TRBD2. CDR1 and CDR2 (germline): LNHDA, SQIVND (reference sequence). Trimming cost V 5 bases and J 3 bases; bases outside gene matches: 10. The CDR3 extends over 16 amino acids. CDR3 in amino acids: CASSLAGATIYNEQFF. DNA for the CDR3: TGTGCCAGTAGTCTGGCGGGAGCGACGATCTACAATGAGCAGTTCTTC.